This T cell receptor beta chain was recorded in a study of glioma-infiltrating T cells after dendritic cell vaccination. Overall study context: Monocyte-derived dendritic cells, cultured 7 to 8 days with IL-4 and GM-CSF, were pulsed with autologous tumor lysate. Study-level findings and limits: Survival was not directly related to TCR clonality in these patients.

With respect to this clone: No antigen is known for it.

Data came from immunoSEQ multiplex PCR; TCRdb stores just in-frame clones and leaves some out. This sample has around 100,000 clones; roughly 76% occur once, and the top ten carry around 12%. Only patients with spare fresh-frozen tumor and over two years of follow-up were included. All glioblastoma patients lacked an isocitrate dehydrogenase mutation. J was trimmed by 10 bases and V by 4 bases; bases with no gene match: 12. CDR3 size: 15 residues. Germline V gene data show CDR1 as PRHDT and CDR2 as FYEKMQ (reference sequence). Sample: blood, taken before dendritic cell vaccination. This chain uses TRBV13 with TRBJ2-1; 8 bases fit TRBD1. This TCR was recovered from a human donor with glioblastoma. The CDR3 nucleotides read TGTGCCAGCAGCTCCCGGGACAGGAAAATCGACGAGCAGTTCTTC. Its protein product is CASSSRDRKIDEQFF.